These T cell receptor beta chains were read from a single sample in a study of identical twins. One entry per CDR3 protein, called by TCRdb with MiXCR from the 5' RACE reads. Here the sample spans some 100,000 distinct CDR3 sequences, 5.5% to 7% being singletons. The specimen was memory T cells sorted from blood. The receptors derive from a woman aged 45 to 65 in good health. Each CDR3 is given with its conserved first and last residue. The D gene is left open where the match is weak.

D	V	CDR3
-	TRBV10-2	CASRGNRAGLDGYTF
-	TRBV12-3/TRBV12-4	CASSFPGRHTGELFF
-	TRBV2	CASSPTRGTNQPQHF
-	TRBV12-3/TRBV12-4	CASTLFAGELFF
TRBD2	TRBV12-3/TRBV12-4	CASSYTSGSSYNEQFF
-	TRBV5-1	CASNQRVTDTQYF
-	TRBV30	CAWSPLGAKNIQYF
-	TRBV5-6	CASSTGTPGTGELFF
TRBD2	TRBV6-6	CASSPTSGRPNEQFF
TRBD2	TRBV19	CASSMGLAGVRTGELFF
-	TRBV27	CASSLSPSRGRGTEAFF
-	TRBV4-2	CASSPSGSAANEKLFF
TRBD1	TRBV20-1	CSAPTGDRNEQFF
-	TRBV5-1	CASKVGSGITGELFF
-	TRBV14	CASSLTRKTQYF
-	TRBV18	CASSPWRSTDTQYF
-	TRBV4-1	CASSQGWTYNTGELFF
-	TRBV7-7	CASSLALQETQYF
-	TRBV5-1	CASSSVGPGYSTDTQYF
-	TRBV29-1	CSVEMGYEEAFF
TRBD1	TRBV3-1	CASSQRRRQGASNEQFF
-	TRBV27	CASSSLRGRGPQETQYF
-	TRBV10-3	CATRGGSLQGEQFF
TRBD1	TRBV15	CATSREDRVYSPLHF
-	TRBV7-2	CASSRSSDTQYF
TRBD1	TRBV7-8	CASSPEGQGYIAEAFF
TRBD1	TRBV29-1	CSVVGQGDTEAFF